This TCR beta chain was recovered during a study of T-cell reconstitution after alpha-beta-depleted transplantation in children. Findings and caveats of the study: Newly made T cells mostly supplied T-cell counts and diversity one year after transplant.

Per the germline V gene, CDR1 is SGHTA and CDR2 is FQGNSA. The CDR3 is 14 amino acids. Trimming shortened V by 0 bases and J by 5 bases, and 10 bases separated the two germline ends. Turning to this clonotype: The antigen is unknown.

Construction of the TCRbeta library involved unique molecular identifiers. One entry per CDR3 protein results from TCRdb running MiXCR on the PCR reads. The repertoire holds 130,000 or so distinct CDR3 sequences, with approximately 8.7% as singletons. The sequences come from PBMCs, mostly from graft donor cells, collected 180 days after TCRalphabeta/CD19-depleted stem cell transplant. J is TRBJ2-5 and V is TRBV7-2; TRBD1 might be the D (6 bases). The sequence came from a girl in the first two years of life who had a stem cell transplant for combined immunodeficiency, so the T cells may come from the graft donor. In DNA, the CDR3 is TGTGCCAGCAGCTTAGCGAACCAGGGGGAGACCCAGTACTTC. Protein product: CASSLANQGETQYF.